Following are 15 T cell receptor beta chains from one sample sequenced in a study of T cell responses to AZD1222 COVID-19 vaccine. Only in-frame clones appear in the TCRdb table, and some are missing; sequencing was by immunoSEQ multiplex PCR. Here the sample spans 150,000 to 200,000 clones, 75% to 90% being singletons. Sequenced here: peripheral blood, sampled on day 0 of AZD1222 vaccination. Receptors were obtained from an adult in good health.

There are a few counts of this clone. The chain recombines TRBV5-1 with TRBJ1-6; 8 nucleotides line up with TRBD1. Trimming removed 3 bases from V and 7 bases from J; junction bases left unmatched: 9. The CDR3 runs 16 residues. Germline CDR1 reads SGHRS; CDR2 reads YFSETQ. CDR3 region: CASSYRRTGTNSPLHF. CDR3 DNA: TGCGCCAGCAGCTACAGAAGGACAGGGACCAATTCACCCCTCCACTTT.

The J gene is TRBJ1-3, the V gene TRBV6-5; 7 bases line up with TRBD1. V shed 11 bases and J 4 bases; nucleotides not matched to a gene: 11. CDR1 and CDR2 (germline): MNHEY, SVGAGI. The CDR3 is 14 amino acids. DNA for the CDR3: TGTGCCTCCAGGGGGGCAGGGCCGGGAAACACCATATATTTT. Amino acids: CASRGAGPGNTIYF.

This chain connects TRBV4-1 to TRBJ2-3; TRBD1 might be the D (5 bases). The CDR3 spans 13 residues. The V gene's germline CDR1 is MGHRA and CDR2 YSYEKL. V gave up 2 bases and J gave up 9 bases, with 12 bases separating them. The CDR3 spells CASSQPDTRTQYF. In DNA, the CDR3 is TGCGCCAGCAGCCAACCGGACACTCGGACGCAGTATTTT.

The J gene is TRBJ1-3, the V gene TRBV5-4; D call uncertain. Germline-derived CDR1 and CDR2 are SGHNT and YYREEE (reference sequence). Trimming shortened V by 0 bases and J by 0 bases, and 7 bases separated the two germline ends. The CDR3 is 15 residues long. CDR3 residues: CASSLAGTSGNTIYF. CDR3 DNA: TGTGCCAGCAGCTTGGCCGGAACCTCTGGAAACACCATATATTTT.

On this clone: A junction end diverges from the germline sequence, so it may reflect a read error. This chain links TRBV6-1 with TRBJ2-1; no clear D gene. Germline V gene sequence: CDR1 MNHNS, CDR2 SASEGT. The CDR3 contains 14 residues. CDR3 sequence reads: CASREESSYNEQFF. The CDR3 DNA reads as TGTGCCAGCAGGGAAGAAAGCTCCTACAATGAGCAGTTCTTC.

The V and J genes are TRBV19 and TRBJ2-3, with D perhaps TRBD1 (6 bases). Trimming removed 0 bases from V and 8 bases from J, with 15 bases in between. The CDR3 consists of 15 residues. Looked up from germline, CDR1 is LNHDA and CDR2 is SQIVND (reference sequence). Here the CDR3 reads CASSIDPRGGVTQYF. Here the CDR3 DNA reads TGTGCCAGTAGTATAGACCCCCGAGGGGGAGTTACGCAGTATTTT.

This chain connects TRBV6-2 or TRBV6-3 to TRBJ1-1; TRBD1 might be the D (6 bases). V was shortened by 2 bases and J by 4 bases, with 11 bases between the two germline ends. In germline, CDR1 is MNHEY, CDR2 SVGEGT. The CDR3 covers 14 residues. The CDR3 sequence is CASSYRGSTTEAFF. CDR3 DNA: TGTGCCAGCAGTTACAGGGGGTCGACCACTGAAGCTTTCTTT.

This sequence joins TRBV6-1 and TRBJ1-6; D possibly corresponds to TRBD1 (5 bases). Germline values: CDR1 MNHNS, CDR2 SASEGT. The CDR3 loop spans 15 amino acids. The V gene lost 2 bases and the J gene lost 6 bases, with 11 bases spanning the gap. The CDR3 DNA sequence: TGTGCCAGCAGTGAAACCCCACAGGTTAATTCACCCCTCCACTTT. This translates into CASSETPQVNSPLHF.

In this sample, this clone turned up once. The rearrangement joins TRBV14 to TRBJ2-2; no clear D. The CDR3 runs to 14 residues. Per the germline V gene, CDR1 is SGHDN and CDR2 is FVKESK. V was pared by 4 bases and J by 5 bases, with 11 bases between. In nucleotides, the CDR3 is TGTGCCAGCAGCCGACTTACAGCGACCGGGGAGCTGTTTTTT. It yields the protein CASSRLTATGELFF.

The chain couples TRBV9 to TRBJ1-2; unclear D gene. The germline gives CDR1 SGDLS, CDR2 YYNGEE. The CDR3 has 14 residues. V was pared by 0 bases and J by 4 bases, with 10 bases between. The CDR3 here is CASSVDPEAYGYTF. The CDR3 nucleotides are TGTGCCAGCAGCGTAGATCCAGAAGCCTATGGCTACACCTTC.

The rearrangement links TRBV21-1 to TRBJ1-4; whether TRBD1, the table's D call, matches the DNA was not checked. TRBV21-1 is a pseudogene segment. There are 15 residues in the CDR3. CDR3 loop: CASSGGTGRDEKLFF. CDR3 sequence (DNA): TGTGCCAGCAGCGGCGGGACAGGGCGAGATGAAAAACTGTTTTTT.

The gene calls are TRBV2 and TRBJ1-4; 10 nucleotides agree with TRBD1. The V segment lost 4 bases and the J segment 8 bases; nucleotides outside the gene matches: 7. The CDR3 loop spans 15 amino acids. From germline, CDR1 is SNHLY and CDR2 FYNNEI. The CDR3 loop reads CASSGGQGGREKLFF. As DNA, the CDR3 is TGTGCCAGCAGTGGCGGACAGGGGGGAAGGGAAAAACTGTTTTTT.

The CDR3 spells CASGLAETAGEAFF. In DNA form, the CDR3 reads TGTGCTAGTGGTTTGGCCGAGACAGCAGGGGAGGCTTTCTTT. The chain combines TRBV12-5 with TRBJ1-1; TRBD1 might be the D (6 bases). The CDR3 contains 14 residues. V was clipped by 1 base and J by 11 bases, with 17 bases between them. The germline V gene encodes CDR1 LGHNT and CDR2 FRNRAP.

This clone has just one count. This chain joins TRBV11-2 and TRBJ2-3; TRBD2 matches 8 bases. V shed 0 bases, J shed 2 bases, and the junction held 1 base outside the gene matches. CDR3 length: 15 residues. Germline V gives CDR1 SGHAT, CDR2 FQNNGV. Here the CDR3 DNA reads TGTGCCAGCAGCTTAGAGCGGGGGGTCACAGATACGCAGTATTTT. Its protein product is CASSLERGVTDTQYF.

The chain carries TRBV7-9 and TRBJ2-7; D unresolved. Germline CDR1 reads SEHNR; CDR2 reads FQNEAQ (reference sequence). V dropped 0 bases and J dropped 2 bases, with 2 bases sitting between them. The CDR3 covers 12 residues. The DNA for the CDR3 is TGTGCCAGCAGCTTAGCCACCTACGAGCAGTACTTC. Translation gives CASSLATYEQYF.